This T cell receptor (beta chain) was recovered during a study of human T cells and chemical hapten exposure. This clonotype was counted only a few times. One entry per CDR3 protein, called by TCRdb with MiXCR from the RACE reads. The table shows some 350,000 distinct CDR3 sequences, with over 6% occurring only once. Time point specified: patch test 2, 6 weeks after DPC sensitization. Treatment here: therapeutic diphenylcyclopropenone sensitization with weekly scalp DPC. This CDR3 spans 17 amino acids. Germline lookup yields CDR1 LGHNA and CDR2 YNFKEQ. The V gene lost 1 base and the J gene lost 0 bases, with 14 bases spanning the gap.

V gene TRBV4-2 combines with J gene TRBJ2-3, with D perhaps TRBD1 or TRBD2 (6 bases each). Sequences were derived from whole blood, sampled in connection with sensitization to the hapten diphenylcyclopropenone (DPC). This sequence originates from a woman aged 18-29 years with alopecia areata. Some clones in this sample may be carry-over from other donors' samples. The CDR3 loop reads CASSQATGGLSTDTQYF. CDR3 coding DNA: TGTGCCAGCAGCCAAGCCACCGGGGGCCTTAGCACAGATACGCAGTATTTT.